These T cell receptor beta chains were read from a single sample in a study of cytomegalovirus exposure and HLA in healthy donors. Repertoires were generated with immunoSEQ multiplex PCR, while TCRdb's copy carries only in-frame clones and drops some. The sample shows about 160,000 clones, 70% to 80% of them seen only once. Source material: PBMCs. The receptors were gathered from a man aged 40-50 years in good health and CMV-seronegative. The CDR3 runs from the conserved cysteine through the conserved F or W. D genes are given only for firm matches. The size entry is marked missing in some rows and otherwise reads once, few, many or a size class.

cdr3_length: 14; v_call: TRBV30; clone_size: -; d_call: -; j_call: TRBJ1-5; cdr3_aa: CAWSVGVVDQPQHF; cdr3_nt: TGTGCCTGGAGTGTCGGGGTGGTTGATCAGCCCCAGCATTTT
cdr3_length: 16; v_call: TRBV6-5; clone_size: -; d_call: TRBD2; j_call: TRBJ2-3; cdr3_aa: CASSLGLDPSTDTQYF; cdr3_nt: TGTGCCAGCAGTTTAGGACTAGATCCGAGCACAGATACGCAGTATTTT
cdr3_length: 13; v_call: TRBV5-4; clone_size: -; d_call: -; j_call: TRBJ2-2; cdr3_aa: CASSPPQGGELFF; cdr3_nt: TGTGCCAGCAGCCCACCCCAGGGAGGGGAGCTGTTTTTT
cdr3_length: 15; v_call: TRBV6-1; clone_size: -; d_call: TRBD1; j_call: TRBJ1-3; cdr3_aa: CASMRDSYSGNTIYF; cdr3_nt: TGTGCCAGCATGAGGGACAGCTACTCTGGAAACACCATATATTTT
cdr3_length: 16; v_call: TRBV7-9; clone_size: few; d_call: TRBD2; j_call: TRBJ2-7; cdr3_aa: CASSPPGAGGHNEQYF; cdr3_nt: TGTGCCAGCAGCCCCCCCGGAGCGGGAGGCCATAACGAGCAGTACTTC
cdr3_length: 13; v_call: TRBV5-3; clone_size: few; d_call: -; j_call: TRBJ2-7; cdr3_aa: CARSLLSSYEQYF; cdr3_nt: TGTGCCAGAAGCTTGCTTAGCTCCTACGAGCAGTACTTC
cdr3_length: 15; v_call: TRBV5-1; clone_size: -; d_call: -; j_call: TRBJ2-5; cdr3_aa: CASSLRSSGQETQYF; cdr3_nt: TGCGCCAGCAGCTTGAGGAGTAGCGGCCAAGAGACCCAGTACTTC
cdr3_length: 20; v_call: TRBV13; clone_size: few; d_call: TRBD2; j_call: TRBJ2-1; cdr3_aa: CASSVYVRTSGRSIYNEQFF; cdr3_nt: TGTGCCAGCAGCGTATATGTCAGGACTAGCGGGAGGTCAATCTACAATGAGCAGTTCTTC
cdr3_length: 12; v_call: TRBV15; clone_size: -; d_call: -; j_call: TRBJ2-7; cdr3_aa: CATSRARGTQYF; cdr3_nt: TGTGCCACCAGCAGAGCTCGGGGGACGCAGTACTTC
cdr3_length: 15; v_call: TRBV28; clone_size: -; d_call: -; j_call: TRBJ2-1; cdr3_aa: CASRVSGNSYNEQFF; cdr3_nt: TGTGCCAGCAGGGTAAGCGGCAACTCCTACAATGAGCAGTTCTTC
cdr3_length: 15; v_call: TRBV6-1; clone_size: -; d_call: -; j_call: TRBJ1-5; cdr3_aa: CASSVQVLSNQPQHF; cdr3_nt: TGTGCCAGCAGCGTACAGGTGCTTAGCAATCAGCCCCAGCATTTT
cdr3_length: 16; v_call: TRBV14; clone_size: -; d_call: -; j_call: TRBJ2-2; cdr3_aa: CASSGGQGPGAGELFF; cdr3_nt: TGTGCCAGCAGCGGTGGTCAAGGTCCGGGAGCCGGGGAGCTGTTTTTT
cdr3_length: 14; v_call: TRBV11-2; clone_size: -; d_call: -; j_call: TRBJ2-7; cdr3_aa: CASSLSGGSYEQYF; cdr3_nt: TGTGCCAGCAGCTTAAGCGGAGGCTCCTACGAGCAGTACTTC
cdr3_length: 16; v_call: TRBV19; clone_size: -; d_call: TRBD1; j_call: TRBJ2-6; cdr3_aa: CASSLGQLSGANVLTF; cdr3_nt: TGTGCCAGTAGTCTGGGACAGCTCTCTGGGGCCAACGTCCTGACTTTC
cdr3_length: 15; v_call: TRBV4-1; clone_size: -; d_call: -; j_call: TRBJ2-3; cdr3_aa: CASSKEADPASQGYF; cdr3_nt: TGCGCCAGCAGCAAAGAGGCAGACCCGGCCTCCCAGGGGTATTTT